The rows below give T cell receptor beta chains drawn from one sample of a study of cytomegalovirus exposure and HLA in healthy donors. Sequencing used immunoSEQ multiplex PCR; TCRdb keeps in-frame clones, though not all of them. The table records about 150,000 clones, roughly 83% of them present only once. The sequenced sample consisted of PBMCs. The receptors come from a man aged 30 to 39 in good health and CMV-seropositive. Both conserved end residues are part of each CDR3. The order of the fields is clone size, V gene, J gene, D gene, CDR3 protein, CDR3 DNA. A D gene is named only where the DNA matches it firmly. Not every row has a clone size; where given, it reads once, few, many or a size class.

>few|TRBV10-3|TRBJ2-7|NA
CAIALATGPSRSLYF
TGTGCCATCGCCCTCGCGACAGGTCCATCCCGGAGTCTGTACTTC
>NA|TRBV19|TRBJ2-1|TRBD1
CATTTGRNYNEQFF
TGTGCCACCACGACAGGGAGAAACTACAATGAGCAGTTCTTC
>NA|TRBV7-9|TRBJ1-3|TRBD1
CASSYTSGQGGNTIYF
TGTGCCAGCAGCTACACAAGTGGACAGGGTGGAAACACCATATATTTT
>NA|TRBV6-1|TRBJ1-5|NA
CASSEALSRVAGQPQHF
TGTGCCAGCAGTGAAGCGTTGTCCAGGGTAGCGGGTCAGCCCCAGCATTTT
>NA|TRBV4-1|TRBJ1-1|NA
CASSQDSGSDTEAFF
TGCGCCAGCAGCCAAGATTCGGGGAGCGACACTGAAGCTTTCTTT
>NA|TRBV5-1|TRBJ2-7|NA
CASSLAVGSPPYEQYF
TGCGCCAGCAGCTTGGCCGTAGGGAGCCCTCCCTACGAGCAGTACTTC
>NA|TRBV20-1|TRBJ2-7|NA
CSARSAYEQYF
TGCAGTGCTAGATCCGCCTACGAGCAGTACTTC
>NA|TRBV5-6|TRBJ2-3|NA
CASSLYTNTQYF
TGTGCCAGCAGCTTGTACACTAATACGCAGTATTTT
>few|TRBV7-9|TRBJ2-5|TRBD2
CASSSTSGGPLQETQYF
TGTGCCAGCAGTTCTACTAGCGGGGGGCCCCTCCAAGAGACCCAGTACTTC
>NA|TRBV19|TRBJ2-3|TRBD1
CASSRTGGINTDTQYF
TGTGCCAGTAGTCGGACAGGGGGCATTAATACAGATACGCAGTATTTT
>NA|TRBV27|TRBJ2-7|NA
CATALSSSYEQYF
TGTGCCACCGCACTAAGTAGCTCCTACGAGCAGTACTTC
>NA|TRBV2|TRBJ1-1|TRBD1
CASRRGQGAGGAFF
TGTGCCAGCAGAAGGGGACAGGGGGCGGGAGGAGCTTTCTTT
>NA|TRBV19|TRBJ1-5|NA
CASSTEGSLSNQPQHF
TGTGCCAGTAGTACCGAGGGCTCACTCAGCAATCAGCCCCAGCATTTT
>NA|TRBV23-1|TRBJ1-1|NA
CASSQRDTRAEAFF
TGCGCCAGCAGTCAGAGAGATACGAGGGCTGAAGCTTTCTTT
>NA|TRBV7-9|TRBJ1-2|NA
CASSLVGLTYGYTF
TGTGCCAGCAGCTTAGTTGGCTTAACCTATGGCTACACCTTC
>NA|TRBV2|TRBJ1-5|NA
CASSPQSNQPQHF
TGTGCCAGCAGTCCCCAGTCCAATCAGCCCCAGCATTTT